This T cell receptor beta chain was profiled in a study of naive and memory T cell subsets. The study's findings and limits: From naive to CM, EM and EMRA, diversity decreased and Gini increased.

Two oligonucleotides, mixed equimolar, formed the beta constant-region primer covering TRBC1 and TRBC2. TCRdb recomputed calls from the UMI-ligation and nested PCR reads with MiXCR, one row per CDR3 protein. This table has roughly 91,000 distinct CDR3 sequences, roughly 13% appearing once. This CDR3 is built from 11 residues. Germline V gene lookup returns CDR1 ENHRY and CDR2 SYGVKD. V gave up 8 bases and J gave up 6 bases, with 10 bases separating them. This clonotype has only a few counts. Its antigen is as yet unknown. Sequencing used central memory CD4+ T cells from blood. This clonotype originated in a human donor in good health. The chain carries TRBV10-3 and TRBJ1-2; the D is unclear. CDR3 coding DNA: TGTGCCATCTACTACACGCATGGCTACACCTTC. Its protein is CAIYYTHGYTF.